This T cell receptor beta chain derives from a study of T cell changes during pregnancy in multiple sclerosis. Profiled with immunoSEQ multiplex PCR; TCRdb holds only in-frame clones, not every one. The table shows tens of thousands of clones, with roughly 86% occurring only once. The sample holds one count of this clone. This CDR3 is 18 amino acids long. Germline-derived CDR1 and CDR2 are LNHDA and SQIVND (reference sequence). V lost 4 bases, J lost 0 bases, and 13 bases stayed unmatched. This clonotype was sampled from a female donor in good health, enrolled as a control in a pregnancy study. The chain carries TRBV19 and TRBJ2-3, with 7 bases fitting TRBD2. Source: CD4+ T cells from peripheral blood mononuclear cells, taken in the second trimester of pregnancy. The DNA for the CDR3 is TGTGCCAGTAGTAATTGGGAGGGCGGATGGACTAGCACAGATACGCAGTATTTT. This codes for CASSNWEGGWTSTDTQYF.